This T cell receptor beta chain was retrieved from a study of Graves' ophthalmopathy and Graves' hyperthyroidism (dated by TCRdb to between 2018 and 2020). With regard to the full study: Peripheral blood samples were taken at the time of initial diagnosis, before any treatment was given. In total, approximately 130 blood samples were TCR-sequenced: approximately 40 ophthalmopathy, some 75 hyperthyroidism and approximately 17 hyperthyroidism-to-ophthalmopathy patients. Following sampling, methimazole starting at 30 mg daily was administered to hyperthyroidism patients, and high-dose intravenous methylprednisolone was administered to ophthalmopathy patients. T-cell repertoires of thyroid tissue and blood were compared in 5 or 6 hyperthyroidism patients. To explore V-J signatures distinguishing ophthalmopathy from hyperthyroidism, a discovery set of 100 patients (fewer than 45 ophthalmopathy, over 55 stable hyperthyroidism) was enrolled. An independent validation cohort comprised 18 hyperthyroidism patients and 15 to 17 patients who later progressed from hyperthyroidism to ophthalmopathy. To tell Graves' ophthalmopathy apart from Graves' hyperthyroidism, and to predict which patients would progress to ophthalmopathy, the study relied on TCR beta repertoire signatures.

This clonotype was seen at least ten times. The antigen this receptor binds is unknown. Per-nucleotide qualities are absent, and no much larger clonotype sits a single base away. Summary of the overall study and its limitations: In validation, the model predicted ophthalmopathy progression with nearly 71% sensitivity and 72.22% specificity; eleven to twelve predicted patients were CT-confirmed with GO in a median of around 6.5 months. Most of the expanded thyroid clonotypes with a frequency above 0.001 were also detected in blood, and it was suggested that the thyroid immune response may be reflected by blood repertoires. The 13-signature model separated ophthalmopathy from stable hyperthyroidism with approximately 88% sensitivity and 81% to 82% specificity in cross-validation, and 80%/75% in the test set. No statistical method was used to predetermine the sample size, and group allocation was not hidden from the investigators.

For repertoire sequencing, TCR beta CDR3 regions were amplified from RNA transcripts. The first round was an RT-PCR using HTBI primers with the Qiagen OneStep RT-PCR kit, and this first round was followed by a second-round multiplex PCR, then size selection and purification. Libraries were sequenced paired-end with 100 bp reads on an Illumina HiSeq2000. The source study handled its data this way. SOAPnuke was used to process the reads, removing any read that contained adapters or uncalled bases, had a mean Phred below 15, or lacked an exact match to the constant primer or identifier. COPE v1.2.5 was used to merge the high-quality paired reads. Each unique nucleotide sequence was treated as a clonotype, and MiTCR v1.1 was used to align the clonotypes to the IMGT TRB V, D and J references. The analysis was limited to V-J combinations with a frequency above 0.0001, which together covered 99.2% of repertoires. A TCR clonal expansion and chaos score per V-J combination was defined as the ratio of F50 clonal expansion to chaos observed in the TCRdist matrix. Features were reduced by Welch's t-statistics and random forest to over 10 V-J combinations, which fed a naive Bayes classifier. The Morisita-Horn index was used to measure how similar the thyroid and blood repertoires were. The public reads were reprocessed in TCRdb via fastp at Q25 and MiXCR, keeping in-frame beta chains. Entries are consolidated by CDR3 protein sequence, retaining the most common genes and DNA. Here the V and J calls rest on TCRdb's processing, not on the authors' analysis. This sample lists 260,000 or so distinct CDR3 sequences; around 50% were detected once. About half of the sample lies in the top ten.

Patients with ophthalmopathy had moderately to severely active disease, with a Clinical Activity Score of 3 or more, a NOSPECS grade of 4 or more, and a disease duration of less than 3 months. Patients were excluded if they had other autoimmune diseases, uncontrolled infections, pregnancy or lactation. Clinical symptoms, serum thyroxine, TRAb, thyroid ultrasound and orbital computed tomography formed the basis of the diagnosis. Ficoll-Paque density gradient centrifugation was used to isolate PBMCs from 8 to 10 ml of fresh peripheral blood. Total RNA was extracted with Trizol reagent and quality-checked on an Agilent 2100 Bioanalyzer. The receptor comes from an adult man with Graves' ophthalmopathy. The specimen was peripheral blood.

The CDR3 sequence is CSVRGTGAGANVLTF. The DNA sequence reads TGCAGCGTCCGCGGGACAGGGGCTGGGGCCAACGTCCTGACTTTC. The sequence joins TRBV29-1 to TRBJ2-6, with TRBD1 matching 10 junction bases. The germline V gene encodes CDR1 SQVTM and CDR2 ANQGSEA. Taken from cysteine to phenylalanine, the CDR3 has 15 residues. CDR3 DNA only is kept here, 45 bases in frame from base 1. Trimming accounts for 6 bases at V and 2 bases at J, while the number of junction bases matched to no gene is 4.